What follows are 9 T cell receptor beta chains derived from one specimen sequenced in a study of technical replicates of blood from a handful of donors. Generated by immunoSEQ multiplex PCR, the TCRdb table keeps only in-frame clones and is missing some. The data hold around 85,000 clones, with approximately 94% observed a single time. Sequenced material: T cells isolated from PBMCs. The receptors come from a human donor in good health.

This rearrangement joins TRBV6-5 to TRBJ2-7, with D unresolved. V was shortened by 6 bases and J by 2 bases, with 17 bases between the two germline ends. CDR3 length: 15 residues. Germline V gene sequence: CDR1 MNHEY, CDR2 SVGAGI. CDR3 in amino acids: CASRHSDFQAYEQYF. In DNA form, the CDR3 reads TGTGCCAGCAGACATAGTGATTTCCAGGCCTACGAGCAGTACTTC.

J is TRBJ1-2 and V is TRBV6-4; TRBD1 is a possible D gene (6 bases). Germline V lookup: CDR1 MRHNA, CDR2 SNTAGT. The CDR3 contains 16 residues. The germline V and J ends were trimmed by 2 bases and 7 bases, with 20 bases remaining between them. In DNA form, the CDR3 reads TGTGCCAGCAGTGACGGAGGCCTCTCCCAGGACAGTGGCTACACCTTC. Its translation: CASSDGGLSQDSGYTF.

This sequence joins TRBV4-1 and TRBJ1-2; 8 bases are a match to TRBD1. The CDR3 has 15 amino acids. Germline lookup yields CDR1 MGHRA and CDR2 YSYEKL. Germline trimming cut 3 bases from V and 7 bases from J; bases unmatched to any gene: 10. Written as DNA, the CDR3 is TGCGCCAGCAGCCAGGGGTTTACAGGGGGTTTTGGCTACACCTTC. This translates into CASSQGFTGGFGYTF.

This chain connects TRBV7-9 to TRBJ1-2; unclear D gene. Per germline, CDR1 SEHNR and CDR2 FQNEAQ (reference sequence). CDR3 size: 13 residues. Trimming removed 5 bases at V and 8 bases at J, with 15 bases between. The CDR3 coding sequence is TGTGCCAGCAGCCCGTGGACTGATCCGGGCTACACCTTC. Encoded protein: CASSPWTDPGYTF.

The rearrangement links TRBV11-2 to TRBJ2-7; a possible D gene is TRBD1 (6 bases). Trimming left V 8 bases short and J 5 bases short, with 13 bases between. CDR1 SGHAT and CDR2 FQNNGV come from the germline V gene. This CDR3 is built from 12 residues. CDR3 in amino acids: CASQQGPNEQYF. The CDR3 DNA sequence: TGTGCCAGCCAGCAGGGGCCTAACGAGCAGTACTTC.

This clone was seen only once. For the CDR3, the DNA is TGCGCCAGCAGTAGAGACTACTACGAGCAGTACTTC. This encodes CASSRDYYEQYF. The chain couples TRBV10-1 to TRBJ2-7; maybe TRBD2 (5 bases). Looked up from germline, CDR1 is WNHNN and CDR2 is SYGVQD (reference sequence). The CDR3 covers 12 residues. V was cut by 5 bases and J by 3 bases, with 8 bases left in between.

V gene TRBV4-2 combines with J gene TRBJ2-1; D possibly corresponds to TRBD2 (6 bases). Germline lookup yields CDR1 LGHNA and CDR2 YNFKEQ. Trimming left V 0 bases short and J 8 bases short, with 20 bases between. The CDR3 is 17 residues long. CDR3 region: CASSQDEATGDIYEQFF. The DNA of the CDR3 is TGTGCCAGCAGCCAAGATGAGGCGACGGGAGATATCTATGAGCAGTTCTTC.

CDR3 DNA: TGTGCCACCAGCTCAGACAGGGGGCAGGGTCAGCCCCAGCATTTT. This codes for CATSSDRGQGQPQHF. V is TRBV15 and J is TRBJ1-5, with 10 bases identical to TRBD1. The CDR3 has 15 residues. CDR1 and CDR2 from the germline V gene are LNHNV and YYDKDF (reference sequence). After removal of 5 bases from V and 6 bases from J, the junction contained 7 bases not matched to a gene.

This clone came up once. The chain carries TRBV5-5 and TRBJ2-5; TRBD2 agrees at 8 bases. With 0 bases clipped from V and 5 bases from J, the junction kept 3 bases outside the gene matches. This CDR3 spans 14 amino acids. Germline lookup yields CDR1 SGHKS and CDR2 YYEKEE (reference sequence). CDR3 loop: CASSLAGGGETQYF. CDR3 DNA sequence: TGTGCCAGCAGCTTGGCCGGCGGGGGGGAGACCCAGTACTTC.